The clone carrying this T cell receptor (beta chain) was picked up one time. Its antigen remains unidentified. Primers included in the PCR were 60 Vbeta and 13 Jbeta primers. Data came from immunoSEQ multiplex PCR; TCRdb stores just in-frame clones and leaves some out. The profile covers 90,000 to 95,000 clones, with around three quarters appearing a single time and about 0.5% taken by the ten largest. CDR3 size: 16 residues. Germline assignment: CDR1 SEHNR and CDR2 FQNEAQ (reference sequence). Trimming left V 5 bases short and J 4 bases short, with 15 bases between. The data are from a study of cytomegalovirus exposure and HLA in healthy donors. About the research overall: Of about 390 genotyped donors, roughly 76% grouped in the Caucasian-associated ancestry cluster.

Broader study findings: For TCR beta chains, V- and J-gene trimming was later linked to a missense DCLRE1C variant. Productive rates of about 90% or about 30% were seen for most TCR beta V segments in an earlier analysis. Investigators reported under 200 TCR beta chains as tied to cytomegalovirus.

V and J are TRBV7-9 and TRBJ1-6; a weak D match, TRBD1 (6 bases). Sequencing was performed on PBMCs. This TCR was sampled from a man aged 25-45 years in good health and CMV-seronegative. CDR3 nucleotide sequence: TGTGCCAGCAGCGAAACAGGGACCAGGTATAATTCACCCCTCCACTTT. It encodes CASSETGTRYNSPLHF.